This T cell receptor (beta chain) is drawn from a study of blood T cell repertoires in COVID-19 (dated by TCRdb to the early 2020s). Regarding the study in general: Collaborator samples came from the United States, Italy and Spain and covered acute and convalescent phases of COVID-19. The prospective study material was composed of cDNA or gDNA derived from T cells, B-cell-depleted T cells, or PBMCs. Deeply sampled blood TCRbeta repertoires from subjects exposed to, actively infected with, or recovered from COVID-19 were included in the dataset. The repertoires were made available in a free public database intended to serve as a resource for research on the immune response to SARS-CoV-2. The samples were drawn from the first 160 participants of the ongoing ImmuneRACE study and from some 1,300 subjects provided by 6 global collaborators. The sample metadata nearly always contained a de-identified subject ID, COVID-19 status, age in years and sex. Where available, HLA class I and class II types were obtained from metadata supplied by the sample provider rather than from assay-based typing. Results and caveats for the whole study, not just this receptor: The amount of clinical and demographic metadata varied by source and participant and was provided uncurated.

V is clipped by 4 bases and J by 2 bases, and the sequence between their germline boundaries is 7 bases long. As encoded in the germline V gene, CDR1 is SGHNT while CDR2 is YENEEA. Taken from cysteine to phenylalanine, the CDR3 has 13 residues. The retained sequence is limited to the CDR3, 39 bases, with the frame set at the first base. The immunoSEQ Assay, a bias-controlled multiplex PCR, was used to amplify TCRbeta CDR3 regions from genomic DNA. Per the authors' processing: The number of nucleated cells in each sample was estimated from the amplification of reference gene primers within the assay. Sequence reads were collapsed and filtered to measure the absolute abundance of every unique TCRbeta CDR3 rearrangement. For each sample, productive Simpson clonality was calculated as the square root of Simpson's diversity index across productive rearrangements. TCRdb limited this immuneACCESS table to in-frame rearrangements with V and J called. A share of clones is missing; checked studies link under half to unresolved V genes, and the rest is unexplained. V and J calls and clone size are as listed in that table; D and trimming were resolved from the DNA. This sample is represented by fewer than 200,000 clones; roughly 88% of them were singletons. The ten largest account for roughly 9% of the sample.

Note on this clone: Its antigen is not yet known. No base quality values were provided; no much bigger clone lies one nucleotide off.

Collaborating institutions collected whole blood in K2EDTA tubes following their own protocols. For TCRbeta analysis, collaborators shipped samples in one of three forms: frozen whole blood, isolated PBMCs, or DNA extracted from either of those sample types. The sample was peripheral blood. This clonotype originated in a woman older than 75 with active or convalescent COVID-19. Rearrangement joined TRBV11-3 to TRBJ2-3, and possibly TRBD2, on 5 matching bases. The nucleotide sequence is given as TGTGCCAGCAGCTGGGAGTCCACAGATACGCAGTATTTT. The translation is CASSWESTDTQYF.